These T cell receptor beta chains were read from a single sample in a study of T cell changes during pregnancy in multiple sclerosis. Sequencing was performed with immunoSEQ multiplex PCR; in TCRdb, only in-frame clones are kept and a portion is missing. The data show some 38,000 clones, with around 90% seen just once and over 0.45% held by the top ten. The sample in question was CD4+ T cells from peripheral blood mononuclear cells, obtained in the second trimester of pregnancy. The receptors were gathered from a female donor with multiple sclerosis, enrolled in a pregnancy study. Each CDR3 is given without its conserved first and last residue. Fields, in order: J gene, V gene, CDR3 protein.

j_gene: TRBJ1-3; v_gene: TRBV28; CDR3aa: AGGSAGNTIY
j_gene: TRBJ2-7; v_gene: TRBV28; CDR3aa: ASRISGFSVAYEQY
j_gene: TRBJ2-1; v_gene: TRBV27; CDR3aa: ASSPRQRYYNEQF
j_gene: TRBJ2-5; v_gene: TRBV18; CDR3aa: ASSPKRGETQY
j_gene: TRBJ2-7; v_gene: TRBV27; CDR3aa: ASSSLKLSRTDWDTYEQY
j_gene: TRBJ2-2; v_gene: TRBV9; CDR3aa: ASSPAPGLVSAGELF
j_gene: TRBJ1-4; v_gene: TRBV9; CDR3aa: ASSSKEGVQGNEKLF
j_gene: TRBJ1-2; v_gene: TRBV5-1; CDR3aa: ASSPGGGYGYT
j_gene: TRBJ2-3; v_gene: TRBV19; CDR3aa: ASSMPSGVPGTDTQY
j_gene: TRBJ1-6; v_gene: TRBV5-1; CDR3aa: ASRDRETYNSPLH
j_gene: TRBJ1-5; v_gene: TRBV28; CDR3aa: ASSILGTDIKNQPQH
j_gene: TRBJ1-3; v_gene: TRBV7-8; CDR3aa: ASSLVAGSGNTIY
j_gene: TRBJ1-1; v_gene: TRBV7-9; CDR3aa: ASSLRRMNTEAF
j_gene: TRBJ1-3; v_gene: TRBV7-6; CDR3aa: ASSAEGNTIY
j_gene: TRBJ2-3; v_gene: TRBV19; CDR3aa: ASREASGYTDTQY
j_gene: TRBJ1-3; v_gene: TRBV21-1; CDR3aa: ASSKGVCGNTIY
j_gene: TRBJ2-1; v_gene: TRBV5-1; CDR3aa: ASSLGTSGILTNNEQF
j_gene: TRBJ2-1; v_gene: TRBV14; CDR3aa: ASSRAGGGDEQF
j_gene: TRBJ2-1; v_gene: TRBV7-9; CDR3aa: ASSLRAGSGGYNEQF
j_gene: TRBJ1-1; v_gene: TRBV6-6; CDR3aa: ASNAQGGDTEAF
j_gene: TRBJ2-7; v_gene: TRBV28; CDR3aa: ASSIGTSGSYEQY
j_gene: TRBJ1-5; v_gene: TRBV15; CDR3aa: ATSRDRFQPQH
j_gene: TRBJ2-3; v_gene: TRBV9; CDR3aa: ASSVGAGPTDTQY
j_gene: TRBJ1-1; v_gene: TRBV2; CDR3aa: ASLRRGGVVNTEAF
j_gene: TRBJ2-6; v_gene: TRBV10-3; CDR3aa: AISDPGVGANVLT
j_gene: TRBJ2-7; v_gene: TRBV6-5; CDR3aa: ACRTSGTYEQY
j_gene: TRBJ2-1; v_gene: TRBV7-2; CDR3aa: ASSLEGTSFRNEQF
j_gene: TRBJ1-1; v_gene: TRBV28; CDR3aa: ASSPYAGATEAF
j_gene: TRBJ2-3; v_gene: TRBV5-1; CDR3aa: ASSSPGSGYGDTQY
j_gene: TRBJ2-3; v_gene: TRBV7-2; CDR3aa: ASSRAGMGTDTQY
j_gene: TRBJ2-5; v_gene: TRBV25-1; CDR3aa: ASSESATSTQY
j_gene: TRBJ2-5; v_gene: TRBV5-1; CDR3aa: ASRDSGAQY
j_gene: TRBJ2-7; v_gene: TRBV11-1; CDR3aa: ASSQRDSYEQY
j_gene: TRBJ2-7; v_gene: TRBV7-2; CDR3aa: ASRQQGLHEQY
j_gene: TRBJ2-1; v_gene: TRBV7-2; CDR3aa: ASSLGDRGREQF
j_gene: TRBJ2-1; v_gene: TRBV19; CDR3aa: ASSLPSDWETNEQF
j_gene: TRBJ1-1; v_gene: TRBV5-6; CDR3aa: ASSLKTAWMNTEAF
j_gene: TRBJ2-5; v_gene: TRBV6-1; CDR3aa: ASDRTSGLRTQY
j_gene: TRBJ2-3; v_gene: TRBV5-4; CDR3aa: ASSRPGQGITDTQY
j_gene: TRBJ2-3; v_gene: TRBV29-1; CDR3aa: SSIQGGSTDTQY
j_gene: TRBJ2-7; v_gene: TRBV28; CDR3aa: AIMTSGRAIEQY
j_gene: TRBJ2-5; v_gene: TRBV5-4; CDR3aa: AGSKGGYQETQY
j_gene: TRBJ2-5; v_gene: TRBV7-2; CDR3aa: ASSLSRGLAGETQY